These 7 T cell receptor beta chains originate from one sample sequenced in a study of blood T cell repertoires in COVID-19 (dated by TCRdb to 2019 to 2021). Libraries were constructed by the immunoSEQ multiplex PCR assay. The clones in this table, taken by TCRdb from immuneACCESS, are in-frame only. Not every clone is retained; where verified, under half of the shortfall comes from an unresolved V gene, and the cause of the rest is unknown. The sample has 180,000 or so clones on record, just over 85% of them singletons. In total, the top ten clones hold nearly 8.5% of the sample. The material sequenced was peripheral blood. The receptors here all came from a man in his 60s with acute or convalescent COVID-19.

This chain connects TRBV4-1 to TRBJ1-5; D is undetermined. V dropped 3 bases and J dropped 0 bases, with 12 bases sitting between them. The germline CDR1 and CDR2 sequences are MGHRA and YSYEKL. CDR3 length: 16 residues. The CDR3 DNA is TGCGCCAGCAGCCAGGAGGCGGGTTATAGCAATCAGCCCCAGCATTTT. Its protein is CASSQEAGYSNQPQHF.

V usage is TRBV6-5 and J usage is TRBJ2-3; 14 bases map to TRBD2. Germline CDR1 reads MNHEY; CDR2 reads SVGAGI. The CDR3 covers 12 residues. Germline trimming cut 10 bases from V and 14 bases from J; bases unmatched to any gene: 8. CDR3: CATGLAGDRRYF. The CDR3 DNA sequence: TGTGCCACGGGACTAGCGGGAGATCGGAGGTATTTT.

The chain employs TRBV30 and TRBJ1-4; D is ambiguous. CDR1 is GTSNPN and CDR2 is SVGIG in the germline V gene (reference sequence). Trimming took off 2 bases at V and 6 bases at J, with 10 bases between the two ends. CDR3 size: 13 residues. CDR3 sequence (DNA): TGTGCCTGGAGTCCAGGCCGCGATGAAAAACTGTTTTTT. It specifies CAWSPGRDEKLFF.

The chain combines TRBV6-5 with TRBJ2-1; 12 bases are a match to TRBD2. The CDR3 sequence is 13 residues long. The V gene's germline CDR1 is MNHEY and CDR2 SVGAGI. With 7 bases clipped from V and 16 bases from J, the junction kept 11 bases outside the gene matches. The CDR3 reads CASTPSGRGSPFF. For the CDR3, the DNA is TGTGCCAGCACTCCTAGCGGGAGGGGCTCACCCTTCTTC.

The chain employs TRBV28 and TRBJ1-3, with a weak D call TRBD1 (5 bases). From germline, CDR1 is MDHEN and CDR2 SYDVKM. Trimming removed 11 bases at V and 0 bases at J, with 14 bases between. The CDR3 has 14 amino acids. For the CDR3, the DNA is TGTGCCTCACAAGGGACTGTCTCTGGAAACACCATATATTTT. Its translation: CASQGTVSGNTIYF.

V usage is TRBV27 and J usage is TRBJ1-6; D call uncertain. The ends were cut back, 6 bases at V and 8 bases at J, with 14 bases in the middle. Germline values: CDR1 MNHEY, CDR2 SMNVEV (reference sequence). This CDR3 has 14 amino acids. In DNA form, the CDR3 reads TGTGCCAGCAGCGGGCGGAGGAGGGATTCACCCCTCCACTTT. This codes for CASSGRRRDSPLHF.

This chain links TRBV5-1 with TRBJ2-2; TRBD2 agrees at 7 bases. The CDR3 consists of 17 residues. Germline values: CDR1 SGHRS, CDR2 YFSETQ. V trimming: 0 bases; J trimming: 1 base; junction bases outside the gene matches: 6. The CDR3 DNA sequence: TGCGCCAGCAGCTTGGATTTTCCTAGCGGGAACACCGGGGAGCTGTTTTTT. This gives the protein CASSLDFPSGNTGELFF.